These T cell receptor beta chains were read from a single sample in a study of tumor-infiltrating lymphocytes in oesophageal squamous cell carcinoma. TCRdb re-derived calls from the PCR reads in MiXCR, one entry per CDR3 protein. The table lists about 21,000 distinct CDR3 sequences, roughly two fifths of them singletons. Sequencing was carried out using esophageal tumor tissue. These receptors were collected from a male donor with esophageal squamous cell carcinoma. The CDR3 runs from the conserved cysteine through the conserved F or W. Fields, in order: J gene, V gene, D gene, clone size, CDR3 protein, CDR3 DNA. The D gene is left open where the match is weak. Size tells how often a clone was seen (once, few, many) or the class of an expanded clone, and some rows leave it out.

TRBJ1-2	TRBV5-4	TRBD1	many	CASSLNRGAYGYTF	TGTGCCAGCAGCTTGAACAGGGGGGCCTATGGCTACACCTTC
TRBJ2-1	TRBV7-2	TRBD1	medium-sized	CASSLARTGQSDEQFF	TGTGCCAGCAGCTTAGCACGGACAGGCCAGAGCGATGAGCAGTTCTTC
TRBJ2-5	TRBV7-2	NA	NA	CASSERSGFCAGLGGRDQETQYF	TGTGCCAGCAGCGAGCGCTCGGGTTTTTGTGCGGGGCTCGGGGGCCGTGACCAAGAGACCCAGTACTTC
TRBJ1-2	TRBV7-8	NA	NA	CASSPADTVSYGYTF	TGTGCCAGCAGCCCAGCAGATACAGTGAGCTATGGCTACACCTTC
TRBJ1-1	TRBV7-2	NA	NA	CASSYRGRAFF	TGTGCCAGCAGTTATCGGGGGAGGGCTTTCTTT
TRBJ2-7	TRBV28	NA	many	CASSLRGLLYEQYF	TGTGCCAGCAGTTTGAGGGGACTTCTTTACGAGCAGTACTTC
TRBJ1-6	TRBV5-6	NA	many	CASSLGYSPLHF	TGTGCCAGCAGCTTGGGCTATTCACCCCTCCACTTT
TRBJ2-3	TRBV19	NA	few	CASSQTAASTDTQYF	TGTGCCAGTAGCCAAACAGCCGCTAGCACAGATACGCAGTATTTT
TRBJ2-4	TRBV4-1	NA	many	CASSRDSGGLAKNIQYF	TGCGCCAGCAGCCGGGACTCGGGCGGACTAGCCAAAAACATTCAGTACTTC
TRBJ2-4	TRBV6-1	TRBD2	NA	CASSGGAIRTSGNIQYF	TGTGCCAGCAGTGGGGGGGCGATCCGGACTAGCGGGAACATTCAGTACTTC
TRBJ1-1	TRBV9	NA	NA	CASSVGGGGGTEAFF	TGTGCCAGCAGCGTAGGAGGGGGTGGTGGCACTGAAGCTTTCTTT
TRBJ2-1	TRBV6-1	TRBD2	many	CASRESGASSYNEQFF	TGTGCCAGCAGGGAAAGCGGGGCAAGCTCCTACAATGAGCAGTTCTTC
TRBJ1-1	TRBV6-1	NA	many	CASSRDQGTEAFF	TGTGCCAGCAGTCGCGACCAGGGTACTGAAGCTTTCTTT
TRBJ2-7	TRBV27	TRBD2	NA	CASPLAGWNYEQYF	TGTGCCAGCCCACTAGCGGGATGGAACTACGAGCAGTACTTC
TRBJ2-1	TRBV11-2	TRBD1	NA	CASRPGQGGYRSYNEQFF	TGTGCCAGCAGACCGGGACAGGGGGGGTACCGCTCCTACAATGAGCAGTTCTTC
TRBJ1-6	TRBV27	NA	NA	CASSSGGFALHF	TGTGCCAGCAGCTCCGGGGGTTTCGCCCTCCACTTT
TRBJ2-1	TRBV19	TRBD1	many	CASSITGTGVNEQFF	TGTGCCAGTAGTATAACCGGGACAGGGGTCAATGAGCAGTTCTTC
TRBJ1-5	TRBV12-3/TRBV12-4	TRBD1	many	CASSYDRGTQPQHF	TGTGCCAGCAGTTACGACAGGGGTACTCAGCCCCAGCATTTT
TRBJ2-3	TRBV10-1	NA	NA	CASSRDLDTQYF	TGCGCCAGCAGTCGGGACTTGGATACGCAGTATTTT
TRBJ2-5	TRBV7-9	NA	medium-sized	CASSSTGETQYF	TGTGCCAGCAGCTCTACCGGGGAGACCCAGTACTTC
TRBJ2-7	TRBV27	NA	many	CASSSGTSSYEQYF	TGTGCCAGCAGTTCCGGGACAAGCTCCTACGAGCAGTACTTC
TRBJ2-1	TRBV6-5	NA	NA	CASSYSVNSYEQFF	TGTGCCAGCAGTTACAGCGTAAACTCCTACGAGCAGTTCTTC
TRBJ2-1	TRBV27	TRBD2	NA	CASSFLAGVTYNEQFF	TGTGCCAGCAGTTTTCTAGCGGGAGTGACCTACAATGAGCAGTTCTTC
TRBJ2-5	TRBV10-2	NA	NA	CASSVRDPPLHF	TGCGCCAGCAGTGTCAGGGATCCACCCCTCCACTTC
TRBJ2-3	TRBV11-1	NA	many	CASSLFSGVTDTQYF	TGTGCCAGCAGCTTATTCTCGGGGGTGACAGATACGCAGTATTTT
TRBJ1-2	TRBV27	NA	many	CASSTSILPFGGYGYTF	TGTGCCAGCAGTACCTCCATTCTACCCTTCGGGGGGTATGGCTACACCTTC
TRBJ1-4	TRBV19	NA	many	CASSTGAATNEKLFF	TGTGCCAGTAGTACTGGGGCCGCAACTAATGAAAAACTGTTTTTT
TRBJ2-5	TRBV10-3	NA	few	CATVERETQYF	TGTGCCACCGTAGAAAGGGAGACCCAGTACTTC
TRBJ2-1	TRBV11-2	NA	NA	CASSLVPSVYNEQFF	TGTGCCAGCAGCTTAGTTCCTAGCGTCTACAATGAGCAGTTCTTC
TRBJ2-1	TRBV5-4	TRBD2	many	CASSPAGVVYNEQFF	TGTGCCAGCAGCCCGGCGGGAGTAGTCTACAATGAGCAGTTCTTC
TRBJ1-3	TRBV12-3/TRBV12-4	NA	many	CASSFVQTGNTIYF	TGTGCCAGCAGTTTCGTACAGACTGGAAACACCATATATTTT
TRBJ2-2	TRBV10-1	NA	many	CASSDYGHQNTGELFF	TGCGCCAGCAGTGATTATGGACACCAGAACACCGGGGAGCTGTTTTTT
TRBJ2-5	TRBV6-1	TRBD2	many	CASSEAGGYNEQYF	TGTGCCAGCAGTGAAGCGGGGGGGTACAATGAGCAGTACTTC
TRBJ2-5	TRBV7-2	NA	NA	CASSFNNSPLHF	TGTGCCAGCAGCTTTAATAATTCACCCCTCCACTTC
TRBJ1-1	TRBV7-2	NA	few	CASSFAGVEAFF	TGTGCCAGCAGCTTTGCCGGGGTAGAAGCTTTCTTT
TRBJ2-5	TRBV7-9	NA	NA	CASSQVGAQETQYF	TGTGCCAGCAGCCAAGTGGGGGCCCAAGAGACCCAGTACTTC
TRBJ2-3	TRBV7-2	NA	NA	CASLPQVGDTQYF	TGTGCCAGCCTACCCCAAGTTGGAGATACGCAGTATTTT
TRBJ2-3	TRBV7-3	TRBD2	medium-sized	CASSLKAGGTDTQYF	TGTGCCAGCAGCTTAAAAGCGGGAGGTACAGATACGCAGTATTTT
TRBJ1-2	TRBV6-1	TRBD1	many	CASSKDRNNYGYTF	TGTGCCAGCAGTAAGGACAGGAACAACTATGGCTACACCTTC
TRBJ2-7	TRBV7-2	NA	NA	CASSSSPAIEQYF	TGTGCCAGCAGCTCCTCGCCGGCGATCGAGCAGTACTTC
TRBJ2-7	TRBV4-2	TRBD2	many	CASSLGLAVNEQYF	TGTGCCAGCAGCCTGGGACTAGCGGTTAACGAGCAGTACTTC
TRBJ2-3	TRBV7-2	TRBD1	once	CASGQGYEQYF	TGTGCCAGCGGACAGGGCTACGAGCAGTATTTT
TRBJ2-7	TRBV24-1	TRBD1	NA	CATSTPGQDEQYF	TGTGCCACCAGTACTCCGGGACAGGACGAGCAGTACTTC
TRBJ2-3	TRBV10-3	NA	many	CAISDPRGGDTQYF	TGTGCCATCAGTGACCCTAGGGGGGGCGATACGCAGTATTTT
TRBJ2-5	TRBV11-1	NA	NA	CASSLEGRGLETQYF	TGTGCCAGCAGCTTAGAGGGCAGGGGTTTAGAGACCCAGTACTTC
TRBJ1-1	TRBV6-1	NA	many	CASSSGQKYKAFF	TGTGCCAGCAGCTCCGGACAGAAATATAAAGCTTTCTTT
TRBJ2-3	TRBV18	NA	few	CASSPRTDTQYF	TGTGCCAGCTCACCCCGCACAGATACGCAGTATTTT
TRBJ2-5	TRBV6-6	NA	NA	CASSYSPGLFNEQYF	TGTGCCAGCAGTTACTCGCCAGGGTTGTTCAATGAGCAGTACTTC
TRBJ2-3	TRBV7-2	NA	NA	CASSFAGAADTQYF	TGTGCCAGCAGCTTTGCGGGGGCGGCAGATACGCAGTATTTT
TRBJ2-3	TRBV9	NA	NA	CASSAGTASTDTQYF	TGTGCCAGCAGCGCTGGGACGGCTTCCACAGATACGCAGTATTTT
TRBJ2-3	TRBV7-2	TRBD1	NA	CASSGKGAIFTQYF	TGTGCCAGCAGCGGGAAGGGGGCAATATTTACGCAGTATTTT
TRBJ2-7	TRBV7-6	TRBD1	NA	CASSSGQGFGGGTYEQYF	TGTGCCAGCAGCTCGGGACAGGGGTTCGGCGGGGGGACCTACGAGCAGTACTTC
TRBJ2-3	TRBV7-9	NA	many	CASSPTVIDSTDTQYF	TGTGCCAGCAGCCCCACCGTGATAGATAGCACAGATACGCAGTATTTT
TRBJ2-3	TRBV4-1	TRBD1	many	CASSQEQGVPTASTDTQYF	TGCGCCAGCAGCCAGGAACAGGGGGTACCAACGGCTAGCACAGATACGCAGTATTTT
TRBJ2-7	TRBV12-3/TRBV12-4	TRBD2	many	CASSPPGGPSYEQYF	TGTGCCAGCAGTCCTCCGGGGGGGCCCTCCTACGAGCAGTACTTC
TRBJ2-3	TRBV3-1	NA	few	CASSHSTRSDTQYF	TGTGCCAGCAGCCACAGTACTCGGTCAGATACGCAGTATTTT
TRBJ2-7	TRBV12-3/TRBV12-4	NA	few	CASRPASVSSYNEQYF	TGTGCCAGCAGACCCGCTAGCGTCAGCTCCTACAATGAGCAGTACTTC
TRBJ2-1	TRBV12-3/TRBV12-4	NA	NA	CASSSGQTAPYF	TGTGCCAGCAGTTCCGGACAGACCGCGCCGTACTTC
TRBJ2-1	TRBV5-4	TRBD2	many	CASSSTAGGLYNEQFF	TGTGCCAGCAGCTCTACAGCGGGAGGACTCTACAATGAGCAGTTCTTC
TRBJ2-2	TRBV5-1	NA	few	CASSKLTGELFF	TGCGCCAGCAGCAAGCTGACGGGGGAGCTGTTTTTT